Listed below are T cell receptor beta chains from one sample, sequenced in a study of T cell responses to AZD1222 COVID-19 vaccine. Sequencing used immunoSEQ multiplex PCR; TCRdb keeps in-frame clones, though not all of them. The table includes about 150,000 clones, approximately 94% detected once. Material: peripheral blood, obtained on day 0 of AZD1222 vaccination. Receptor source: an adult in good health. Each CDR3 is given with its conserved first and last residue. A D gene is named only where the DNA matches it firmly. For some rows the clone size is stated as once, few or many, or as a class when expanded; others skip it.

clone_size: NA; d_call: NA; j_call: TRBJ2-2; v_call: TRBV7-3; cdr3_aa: CASSSQDTGELFF; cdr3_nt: TGTGCCAGCAGCTCTCAGGACACCGGGGAGCTGTTTTTT
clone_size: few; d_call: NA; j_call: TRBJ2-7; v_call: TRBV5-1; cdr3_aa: CASSSRWGQTYEQYF; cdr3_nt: TGCGCCAGCAGCTCGCGCTGGGGACAAACTTACGAGCAGTACTTC
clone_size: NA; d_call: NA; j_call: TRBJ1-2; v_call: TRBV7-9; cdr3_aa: CASSLPTASNYGYTF; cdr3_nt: TGTGCCAGCAGCCTCCCGACAGCATCTAACTATGGCTACACCTTC
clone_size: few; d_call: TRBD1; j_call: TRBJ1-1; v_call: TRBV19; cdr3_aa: CASSIETGAMNTEAFF; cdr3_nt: TGTGCCAGTAGTATTGAGACAGGGGCGATGAACACTGAAGCTTTCTTT
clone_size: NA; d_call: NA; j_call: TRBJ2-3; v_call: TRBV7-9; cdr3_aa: CASSSVGTTDTQYF; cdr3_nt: TGTGCCAGCAGCTCGGTGGGCACGACAGATACGCAGTATTTT
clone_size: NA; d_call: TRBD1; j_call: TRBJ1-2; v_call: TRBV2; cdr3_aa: CASRVAGGDGYTF; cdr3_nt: TGTGCCAGCAGGGTTGCAGGGGGCGATGGCTACACCTTC
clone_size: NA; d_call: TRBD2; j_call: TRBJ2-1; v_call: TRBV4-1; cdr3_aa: CASSHRPPGLGDNEQFF; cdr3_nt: TGCGCCAGCAGCCATCGCCCTCCGGGACTAGGCGACAATGAGCAGTTCTTC
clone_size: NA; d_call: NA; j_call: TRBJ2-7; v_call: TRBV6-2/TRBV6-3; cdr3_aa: CASSLWYNYEQYF; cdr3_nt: TGTGCCAGCAGCTTGTGGTATAACTACGAGCAGTACTTC
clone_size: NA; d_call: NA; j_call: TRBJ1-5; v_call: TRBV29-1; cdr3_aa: CSVGGGGNQPQHF; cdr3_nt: TGCAGCGTTGGTGGAGGGGGCAATCAGCCCCAGCATTTT
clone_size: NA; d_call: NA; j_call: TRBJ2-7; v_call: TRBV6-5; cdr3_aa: CASRSVGYEQYF; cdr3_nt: TGTGCCAGCAGGTCGGTGGGCTACGAGCAGTACTTC
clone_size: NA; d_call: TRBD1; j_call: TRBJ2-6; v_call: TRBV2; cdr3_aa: CASSYTGTGYFFGANVLTF; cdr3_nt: TGTGCCAGCAGTTATACCGGGACAGGGTATTTTTTTGGGGCCAACGTCCTGACTTTC
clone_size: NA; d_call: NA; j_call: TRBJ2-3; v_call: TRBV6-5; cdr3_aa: CASSPFLARTQYF; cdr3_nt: TGTGCCAGCAGTCCGTTCCTTGCTCGGACGCAGTATTTT
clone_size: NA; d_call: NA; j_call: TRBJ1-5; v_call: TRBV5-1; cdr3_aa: CASSPGDKYSNQPQHF; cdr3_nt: TGCGCCAGCAGCCCTGGGGACAAATATAGCAATCAGCCCCAGCATTTT
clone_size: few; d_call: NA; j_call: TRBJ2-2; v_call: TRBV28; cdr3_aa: CASSPDPVRELFF; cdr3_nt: TGTGCCAGCAGTCCCGACCCAGTTCGGGAGCTGTTTTTT
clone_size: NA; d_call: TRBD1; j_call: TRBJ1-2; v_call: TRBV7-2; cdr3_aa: CASSKRDSSGSYGYTF; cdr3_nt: TGTGCCAGCAGCAAGCGGGACAGCTCAGGATCCTATGGCTACACCTTC
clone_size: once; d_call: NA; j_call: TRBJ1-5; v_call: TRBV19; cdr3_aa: CASSKRTGGLNQPQHF; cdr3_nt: TGTGCCAGTAGTAAAAGGACCGGGGGGTTGAATCAGCCCCAGCATTTT
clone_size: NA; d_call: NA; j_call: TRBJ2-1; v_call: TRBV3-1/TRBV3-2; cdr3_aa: CASSQDKDEQFF; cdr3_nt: TGTGCCAGCAGCCAAGATAAGGATGAGCAGTTCTTC
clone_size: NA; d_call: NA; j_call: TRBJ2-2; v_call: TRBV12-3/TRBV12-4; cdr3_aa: CASSLDRPGELFF; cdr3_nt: TGTGCCAGCAGTTTAGATCGGCCCGGGGAGCTGTTTTTT